This T cell receptor (beta chain) was identified during a study of regulatory T cells in long-lasting Graves disease. Study details: Graves' patients, diagnosed recently, had received antithyroid drugs under 3 months.

Time point reported: newly diagnosed GD, antithyroid drugs for less than 3 months. PBMC RNA served as the TCR library source. Assembly of TCR beta libraries relied on iRepertoire HTBI primers together with Arm-PCR of CDR3 regions. MiXCR, run by TCRdb on the multiplex PCR reads, gives a single entry per CDR3 protein. Among about 240,000 distinct CDR3 sequences listed, 20% to 25% were seen once. Ten or more counts support this clonotype. Source: peripheral blood mononuclear cells (PBMCs), taken at new diagnosis, from a patient treated with antithyroid drugs. The receptor was isolated from a female donor with Graves disease.

The CDR3 sequence: CAISLAGGPNINSYNEQFF. In DNA, the CDR3 is TGTGCCATCAGTCTAGCGGGAGGCCCTAATATTAACTCCTACAATGAGCAGTTCTTC. The chain has TRBV10-3 and TRBJ2-1, with 11 bases matching TRBD2. V lost 5 bases, J lost 0 bases, and 12 bases stayed unmatched. This CDR3 contains 19 residues. In germline, CDR1 is ENHRY, CDR2 SYGVKD.